This is a list of T cell receptor beta chains from one sample in a study of blood T cell repertoires in COVID-19. Generated by immunoSEQ multiplex PCR, the TCRdb table keeps only in-frame clones and is missing some. The sample yields 100,000 to 150,000 clones, 85% to 90% seen once. Sequencing used peripheral blood. The receptors shown here come from a woman of 80 years or more with COVID-19, enrolled during active disease. Each CDR3 is given with its conserved first and last residue. D genes are given only for firm matches. For some rows the clone size is stated as once, few or many, or as a class when expanded; others skip it.

CDR3 protein: CASSNKLLYEQYF
CDR3 DNA: TGTGCCAGCAGCAATAAGCTTCTCTACGAGCAGTACTTC
clone size: few
J gene: TRBJ2-7
V gene: TRBV11-3
D gene: -

CDR3 protein: CASSHKGTGLPNTEAFF
CDR3 DNA: TGTGCCAGCAGCCACAAAGGGACAGGGCTCCCGAACACTGAAGCTTTCTTT
clone size: -
J gene: TRBJ1-1
V gene: TRBV7-9
D gene: TRBD1

CDR3 protein: CASSRGETNTEAFF
CDR3 DNA: TGTGCCAGCAGCCGGGGGGAGACGAACACTGAAGCTTTCTTT
clone size: -
J gene: TRBJ1-1
V gene: TRBV5-6
D gene: -

CDR3 protein: CASSSALQGNYGYTF
CDR3 DNA: TGTGCCAGCAGCTCGGCCCTCCAGGGGAACTATGGCTACACCTTC
clone size: -
J gene: TRBJ1-2
V gene: TRBV11-2
D gene: -

CDR3 protein: CAISGSGGSDTQYF
CDR3 DNA: TGTGCCATCAGTGGTTCGGGAGGCTCAGATACGCAGTATTTT
clone size: -
J gene: TRBJ2-3
V gene: TRBV10-3
D gene: TRBD2

CDR3 protein: CASSYDRGAIYEQYF
CDR3 DNA: TGTGCCAGCAGTTACGATCGGGGGGCGATCTACGAGCAGTACTTC
clone size: -
J gene: TRBJ2-7
V gene: TRBV6-5
D gene: -

CDR3 protein: CASRGQGLGTGELFF
CDR3 DNA: TGTGCCAGCAGGGGACAGGGGTTGGGCACCGGGGAGCTGTTTTTT
clone size: -
J gene: TRBJ2-2
V gene: TRBV27
D gene: TRBD1

CDR3 protein: CASSHQREGPNEQFF
CDR3 DNA: TGTGCCAGCAGCCATCAGCGGGAGGGCCCCAATGAGCAGTTCTTC
clone size: -
J gene: TRBJ2-1
V gene: TRBV7-2
D gene: TRBD2

CDR3 protein: CASSDRGKETQYF
CDR3 DNA: TGTGCCAGCAGTGACAGGGGTAAAGAGACCCAGTACTTC
clone size: few
J gene: TRBJ2-5
V gene: TRBV2
D gene: -

CDR3 protein: CASTSTRETQYF
CDR3 DNA: TGTGCCAGCACCTCAACGAGGGAGACCCAGTACTTC
clone size: -
J gene: TRBJ2-5
V gene: TRBV11-2
D gene: -

CDR3 protein: CASSGASAYNEQFF
CDR3 DNA: TGTGCCAGCAGCGGGGCTAGCGCGTACAATGAGCAGTTCTTC
clone size: -
J gene: TRBJ2-1
V gene: TRBV5-4
D gene: -

CDR3 protein: CSVDGYTEAFF
CDR3 DNA: TGCAGCGTTGACGGTTACACTGAAGCTTTCTTT
clone size: -
J gene: TRBJ1-1
V gene: TRBV29-1
D gene: -

CDR3 protein: CASSEAHHSGVGSPLHF
CDR3 DNA: TGTGCCAGCAGTGAAGCGCACCACTCGGGGGTTGGATCACCCCTCCACTTT
clone size: -
J gene: TRBJ1-6
V gene: TRBV2
D gene: -

CDR3 protein: CASSFGVRMNTEAFF
CDR3 DNA: TGTGCCAGCAGCTTCGGGGTGAGGATGAACACTGAAGCTTTCTTT
clone size: -
J gene: TRBJ1-1
V gene: TRBV7-9
D gene: -

CDR3 protein: CASSPTSSYEQYF
CDR3 DNA: TGTGCCAGCTCACCAACTAGCTCCTACGAGCAGTACTTC
clone size: -
J gene: TRBJ2-7
V gene: TRBV18
D gene: -

CDR3 protein: CASRPLLAGGPWNEQYF
CDR3 DNA: TGTGCCAGCAGACCTTTACTAGCGGGAGGGCCTTGGAACGAGCAGTACTTC
clone size: -
J gene: TRBJ2-7
V gene: TRBV28
D gene: TRBD2

CDR3 protein: CASSFRGLYQPQHF
CDR3 DNA: TGTGCCAGCAGTTTCAGGGGGCTCTATCAGCCCCAGCATTTT
clone size: -
J gene: TRBJ1-5
V gene: TRBV28
D gene: TRBD1

CDR3 protein: CASSEEGQGRDGYTF
CDR3 DNA: TGTGCCAGCAGTGAGGAGGGACAGGGACGTGATGGCTACACCTTC
clone size: -
J gene: TRBJ1-2
V gene: TRBV2
D gene: TRBD1

CDR3 protein: CASSLWGTTPHGYTF
CDR3 DNA: TGTGCCAGCAGTTTATGGGGGACTACACCCCATGGCTACACCTTC
clone size: -
J gene: TRBJ1-2
V gene: TRBV28
D gene: -

CDR3 protein: CASSSDRSGTGKLFF
CDR3 DNA: TGTGCCAGCAGCTCCGACAGGTCGGGGACGGGAAAACTGTTTTTT
clone size: -
J gene: TRBJ1-4
V gene: TRBV7-9
D gene: -

CDR3 protein: CASSFGQLSYEQYF
CDR3 DNA: TGTGCCAGCAGTTTTGGACAGCTCTCCTACGAGCAGTACTTC
clone size: once
J gene: TRBJ2-7
V gene: TRBV6-5
D gene: -

CDR3 protein: CASSSRQWTDEQFF
CDR3 DNA: TGTGCCAGCAGCTCCCGACAGTGGACAGATGAGCAGTTCTTC
clone size: -
J gene: TRBJ2-1
V gene: TRBV7-9
D gene: -

CDR3 protein: CASSLGARGTEAFF
CDR3 DNA: TGTGCCAGCAGCTTAGGCGCTCGGGGCACTGAAGCTTTCTTT
clone size: few
J gene: TRBJ1-1
V gene: TRBV5-4
D gene: -

CDR3 protein: CASRLSRDYTF
CDR3 DNA: TGTGCCAGCAGACTCTCTCGTGACTACACCTTC
clone size: -
J gene: TRBJ1-2
V gene: TRBV28
D gene: -

CDR3 protein: CASSLGTGGYEQYF
CDR3 DNA: TGTGCCAGCAGCCTCGGGACAGGGGGCTACGAGCAGTACTTC
clone size: -
J gene: TRBJ2-7
V gene: TRBV3-1/TRBV3-2
D gene: TRBD1

CDR3 protein: CASSTPGANVLTF
CDR3 DNA: TGTGCCAGCAGTACACCTGGGGCCAACGTCCTGACTTTC
clone size: -
J gene: TRBJ2-6
V gene: TRBV6-5
D gene: -

CDR3 protein: CASSLGLADYEQYF
CDR3 DNA: TGTGCCAGCAGCTTGGGACTAGCGGACTACGAGCAGTACTTC
clone size: -
J gene: TRBJ2-7
V gene: TRBV5-6
D gene: TRBD2

CDR3 protein: CASSYSQLSTDTQYF
CDR3 DNA: TGTGCCAGCAGTTACTCCCAGTTGAGCACAGATACGCAGTATTTT
clone size: once
J gene: TRBJ2-3
V gene: TRBV6-6
D gene: -

CDR3 protein: CASSLRRPGGDYEQYF
CDR3 DNA: TGTGCCAGCAGCCTAAGACGTCCGGGCGGGGACTACGAGCAGTACTTC
clone size: -
J gene: TRBJ2-7
V gene: TRBV21-1
D gene: -

CDR3 protein: CASRGQGASEQFF
CDR3 DNA: TGTGCCAGCAGGGGCCAGGGGGCCAGTGAGCAGTTCTTC
clone size: -
J gene: TRBJ2-1
V gene: TRBV28
D gene: TRBD1

CDR3 protein: CASSYSPGKPGNTIYF
CDR3 DNA: TGTGCCAGCAGTTACTCTCCGGGGAAACCTGGAAACACCATATATTTT
clone size: once
J gene: TRBJ1-3
V gene: TRBV6-6
D gene: -

CDR3 protein: CASSILTGTTFYEQYF
CDR3 DNA: TGTGCCAGCAGCATTTTAACCGGGACAACCTTCTACGAGCAGTACTTC
clone size: -
J gene: TRBJ2-7
V gene: TRBV28
D gene: -

CDR3 protein: CASSLSPGLLYGYTF
CDR3 DNA: TGTGCCAGCAGTTTATCCCCCGGACTCTTATATGGCTACACCTTC
clone size: -
J gene: TRBJ1-2
V gene: TRBV28
D gene: -

CDR3 protein: CASSGTSGRSGMDTQYF
CDR3 DNA: TGTGCCAGCAGCGGGACTAGCGGGAGGTCAGGAATGGATACGCAGTATTTT
clone size: -
J gene: TRBJ2-3
V gene: TRBV28
D gene: TRBD2

CDR3 protein: CASNLGGLNTGELFF
CDR3 DNA: TGTGCCAGCAATCTAGGGGGCCTGAACACCGGGGAGCTGTTTTTT
clone size: -
J gene: TRBJ2-2
V gene: TRBV6-6
D gene: TRBD1

CDR3 protein: CAISEGQGGTDTQYF
CDR3 DNA: TGTGCCATCAGTGAAGGACAGGGTGGTACAGATACGCAGTATTTT
clone size: -
J gene: TRBJ2-3
V gene: TRBV10-3
D gene: TRBD1

CDR3 protein: CASSEAHRGPQHF
CDR3 DNA: TGTGCCAGCAGTGAAGCGCATCGGGGGCCCCAGCATTTT
clone size: few
J gene: TRBJ1-5
V gene: TRBV2
D gene: -

CDR3 protein: CASSQDLQGPYEQYF
CDR3 DNA: TGCGCCAGCAGCCAAGATCTGCAGGGGCCCTACGAGCAGTACTTC
clone size: few
J gene: TRBJ2-7
V gene: TRBV4-3
D gene: -

CDR3 protein: CSASSQGDVEGYTF
CDR3 DNA: TGCAGTGCTAGTTCTCAGGGCGATGTCGAGGGCTACACCTTC
clone size: -
J gene: TRBJ1-2
V gene: TRBV20-1
D gene: -

CDR3 protein: CASTGLGSYNEQFF
CDR3 DNA: TGTGCCAGTACCGGACTCGGGAGCTACAATGAGCAGTTCTTC
clone size: -
J gene: TRBJ2-1
V gene: TRBV19
D gene: -